What follows are 10 T cell receptor beta chains derived from one specimen sequenced in a study of blood T cell repertoires in COVID-19. Profiling relied on immunoSEQ multiplex PCR, and the TCRdb table lists in-frame clones only, not all of them. The sample includes 300,000 to 400,000 clones, over 70% of them seen just once. The material sequenced was PBMCs or T cells enriched from blood (not recorded which). The receptors come from a man aged 25-40 years who had recovered from COVID-19.

The genes are TRBV2 and TRBJ1-6; TRBD1 matches 9 bases. Germline V gene lookup returns CDR1 SNHLY and CDR2 FYNNEI. J gave up 8 bases and V 6 bases, and 8 bases lay outside the gene matches. This CDR3 comprises 15 residues. CDR3 coding DNA: TGTGCCAGCAGGGAACAGGGGGCACTGGATTCACCCCTCCACTTT. This translates into CASREQGALDSPLHF.

This chain joins TRBV18 and TRBJ1-4, with unresolved D. Germline V CDR1 and CDR2: KGHSH, LQKENI. CDR3 length: 16 residues. V shed 6 bases and J shed 2 bases, with 16 bases lying between them. CDR3 protein: CASSPPGGQTNEKLFF. Here the CDR3 DNA reads TGTGCCAGCTCCCCCCCGGGAGGGCAGACTAATGAAAAACTGTTTTTT.

The CDR3 sequence: CASSIEGTSGREQYF. CDR3 nucleotide sequence: TGTGCCAGTAGTATAGAGGGAACCTCGGGGAGAGAGCAGTACTTC. The rearrangement uses TRBV19 and TRBJ2-7; D possibly corresponds to TRBD2 (5 bases). From germline, CDR1 is LNHDA and CDR2 SQIVND (reference sequence). With 0 bases removed from V and 7 bases from J, the gap between germline ends came to 16 bases. This CDR3 spans 15 amino acids.

J is TRBJ1-4 and V is TRBV15; D gene unclear. The CDR3 loop spans 15 amino acids. Trimming left V 0 bases short and J 7 bases short, with 12 bases between. Germline V gene sequence: CDR1 LNHNV, CDR2 YYDKDF (reference sequence). The CDR3 is CATSRDPAGFEKLFF. The CDR3, as DNA: TGTGCCACCAGCAGAGACCCGGCGGGCTTTGAAAAACTGTTTTTT. The full variable domain, its missing parts supplied by reference TRBV15 and TRBJ1-4, is DAMVIQNPRYQVTQFGKPVTLSCSQTLNHNVMYWYQQKSSQAPKLLFHYYDKDFNNEADTPDNFQSRRPNTSFCFLDIRSPGLGDTAMYLCATSRDPAGFEKLFFGSGTQLSVL.

This clone was seen a handful of times. The J gene is TRBJ1-2, the V gene TRBV9; 9 nucleotides match TRBD1. Germline V gene data show CDR1 as SGDLS and CDR2 as YYNGEE. There are 14 residues in the CDR3. The J segment lost 8 bases and the V segment lost 0 bases, leaving 5 bases of the junction unmatched. The CDR3 region is CASSVVTGGSGYTF. For the CDR3, the DNA is TGTGCCAGCAGCGTAGTAACAGGGGGCTCGGGCTACACCTTC.

This CDR3 is CSAKREETQYF. The DNA of the CDR3 is TGCAGTGCAAAGCGGGAAGAGACCCAGTACTTC. The rearrangement uses TRBV20-1 and TRBJ2-5; maybe TRBD2 (6 bases). V lost 6 bases and J 3 bases, leaving 8 bases between the germline ends. Germline loops: CDR1 DFQATT, CDR2 SNEGSKA (reference sequence). This CDR3 comprises 11 residues.

The rearrangement uses TRBV5-4 and TRBJ2-3, with a possible D match to TRBD2 (6 bases). The CDR3 has 15 amino acids. V was pared by 3 bases and J by 2 bases, with 13 bases between. Germline values: CDR1 SGHNT, CDR2 YYREEE (reference sequence). Here the CDR3 DNA reads TGTGCCAGCAGCTCCACGGCGGGGTACACAGATACGCAGTATTTT. Protein sequence: CASSSTAGYTDTQYF.

V usage is TRBV11-2 and J usage is TRBJ2-3; 8 nucleotides agree with TRBD2. With 5 bases clipped from V and 3 bases from J, the junction kept 7 bases outside the gene matches. CDR1 is SGHAT and CDR2 is FQNNGV in the germline V gene. CDR3 length: 15 amino acids. CDR3 DNA: TGTGCCAGCAGCCCGGGGGGGGGAGGTACAGATACGCAGTATTTT. Translated: CASSPGGGGTDTQYF.

The chain joins TRBV19 to TRBJ2-5; 10 bases map to TRBD1. The CDR3 contains 15 residues. The V and J ends lost 3 bases and 4 bases, in that order; junction bases with no gene match: 5. CDR1 and CDR2 (germline): LNHDA, SQIVND (reference sequence). This chain's CDR3 is CASSIGTGVPETQYF. CDR3 nucleotides: TGTGCCAGTAGTATCGGGACAGGGGTTCCAGAGACCCAGTACTTC.

This chain joins TRBV12-3 or TRBV12-4 and TRBJ2-5; possibly TRBD2 for D (5 bases). V lost 2 bases and J lost 5, with 6 bases in between. CDR3 length equals 12 residues. In nucleotides, the CDR3 is TGTGCCAGCAGTTTAAGGGAGGAGACCCAGTACTTC. This sequence encodes CASSLREETQYF.